Listed below are T cell receptor beta chains from one sample, sequenced in a study of T cells in Graves' hyperthyroidism and ophthalmopathy. Using its own MiXCR run on the multiplex PCR reads, TCRdb lists one record per CDR3 protein. The sample holds roughly 740,000 distinct CDR3 sequences, 16% seen once. The source material was blood. The receptors originated from a man between 18 and 35 years old with Graves' hyperthyroidism. Each CDR3 is given with its conserved first and last residue. D genes are given only for firm matches. Some rows have no size entry. The others give once, few or many, or a class for an expanded clone.

v_gene: TRBV28
d_gene: TRBD2
j_gene: TRBJ2-3
abundance: -
CDR3nt: TGTGCCAGCAGTTTTCCGACTAGCGGGAGGGCCGGGGATACGCAATATTTT
CDR3aa: CASSFPTSGRAGDTQYF

v_gene: TRBV28
d_gene: TRBD2
j_gene: TRBJ2-7
abundance: -
CDR3nt: TGTGCCAGCAGTTTGCTAGCGGGAGGCATCTCCTACGAGCAGTACTTC
CDR3aa: CASSLLAGGISYEQYF

v_gene: TRBV12-3/TRBV12-4
d_gene: TRBD1
j_gene: TRBJ1-2
abundance: -
CDR3nt: TGTGCCAGCAGTTTAGTTGCGGGACAGCCTGGCTACACCTTC
CDR3aa: CASSLVAGQPGYTF

v_gene: TRBV6-1
d_gene: -
j_gene: TRBJ2-3
abundance: -
CDR3nt: TGTGCCAGCACCAGACCGGGGACAGATACGCAGTATTTT
CDR3aa: CASTRPGTDTQYF

v_gene: TRBV7-8
d_gene: -
j_gene: TRBJ1-2
abundance: -
CDR3nt: TGTGCCAGCAGCAAGGGGGGTGGCTACACCTTC
CDR3aa: CASSKGGGYTF

v_gene: TRBV2
d_gene: -
j_gene: TRBJ2-1
abundance: many
CDR3nt: TGTGCCAGCAGTGAAAGACTTTACAATGAGCAGTTCTTC
CDR3aa: CASSERLYNEQFF

v_gene: TRBV2
d_gene: -
j_gene: TRBJ2-2
abundance: many
CDR3nt: TGTGCCAGCAGTGAACAGACGAACACCGGGGAGCTGTTTTTT
CDR3aa: CASSEQTNTGELFF

v_gene: TRBV18
d_gene: -
j_gene: TRBJ2-7
abundance: -
CDR3nt: TGTGCCAGCTCACCTGAAGCGTTCGGCGAGCAGTACTTC
CDR3aa: CASSPEAFGEQYF

v_gene: TRBV28
d_gene: -
j_gene: TRBJ1-1
abundance: many
CDR3nt: TGTGCCAGCAGTAATTTACTTCCTTCGAGACAGGACCCGAACACTGAAGCTTTCTTT
CDR3aa: CASSNLLPSRQDPNTEAFF

v_gene: TRBV27
d_gene: TRBD2
j_gene: TRBJ2-7
abundance: -
CDR3nt: TGTGCCAGCAGTTTCGCTCGGATAGCGGGAAGCTCCTACGAGCAGTACTTC
CDR3aa: CASSFARIAGSSYEQYF

v_gene: TRBV25-1
d_gene: -
j_gene: TRBJ2-3
abundance: few
CDR3nt: TGTGCCAGCAGTGGGCTAGGAAATACGCAGTATTTT
CDR3aa: CASSGLGNTQYF

v_gene: TRBV11-2
d_gene: TRBD1
j_gene: TRBJ1-4
abundance: -
CDR3nt: TGTGCCAGCAGCTTAGGTCACGGGACAGGGATCAATGAAAAACTGTTTTTT
CDR3aa: CASSLGHGTGINEKLFF

v_gene: TRBV6-2/TRBV6-3
d_gene: TRBD1
j_gene: TRBJ1-5
abundance: -
CDR3nt: TGTGCCAGCAGTTACTCGTGGACAGGGGTTCAGCCCCAGCATTTT
CDR3aa: CASSYSWTGVQPQHF

v_gene: TRBV18
d_gene: -
j_gene: TRBJ1-1
abundance: few
CDR3nt: TGTGCCAGCTCCCCCAGGGGCGAGGGTACTGAAGCTTTCTTT
CDR3aa: CASSPRGEGTEAFF

v_gene: TRBV29-1
d_gene: -
j_gene: TRBJ1-1
abundance: -
CDR3nt: TGCGGCGTTAGAGTGAACACTGAAGCTTTCTTT
CDR3aa: CGVRVNTEAFF

v_gene: TRBV5-8
d_gene: -
j_gene: TRBJ2-1
abundance: -
CDR3nt: TGTGCCAGCAGCTTGGGGATTTCGACATACAATGAGCAGTTCTTC
CDR3aa: CASSLGISTYNEQFF

v_gene: TRBV27
d_gene: -
j_gene: TRBJ2-1
abundance: many
CDR3nt: TGTGCCAGCAGTTTATCTGGGGGGGCTTGGTCCGATGAGCAGTTCTTC
CDR3aa: CASSLSGGAWSDEQFF

v_gene: TRBV9
d_gene: -
j_gene: TRBJ1-4
abundance: -
CDR3nt: TGTGCCAGCAGCGCAGACGGGAGCGGCCCTTTTGCAACTAATGAAAAACTGTTTTTT
CDR3aa: CASSADGSGPFATNEKLFF

v_gene: TRBV28
d_gene: -
j_gene: TRBJ2-5
abundance: many
CDR3nt: TGTGCCAGCAGCCCTGGTGGCCAGGGTAGAGAGACCCAGTACTTC
CDR3aa: CASSPGGQGRETQYF

v_gene: TRBV6-1
d_gene: TRBD1
j_gene: TRBJ1-1
abundance: many
CDR3nt: TGTGCCAGTTCGGTCGAGGGGGCTTCGAACACTGAAGCTTTCTTT
CDR3aa: CASSVEGASNTEAFF

v_gene: TRBV19
d_gene: -
j_gene: TRBJ1-4
abundance: -
CDR3nt: TGTGCCAGGCCCTTTTTTAATGAAAAACTGTTTTTT
CDR3aa: CARPFFNEKLFF

v_gene: TRBV28
d_gene: -
j_gene: TRBJ1-4
abundance: -
CDR3nt: TGTGCCAGCAGCCAAAGGTCCAGGGAGGGTGAAAAACTGTTTTTT
CDR3aa: CASSQRSREGEKLFF